The sequence of this T cell receptor beta chain was determined in a study of technical replicates of blood from several donors. With 4 bases removed from V and 2 bases from J, the gap between germline ends came to 8 bases. Germline-derived CDR1 and CDR2 are SGHDN and FVKESK. This CDR3 comprises 14 residues. Profiled with immunoSEQ multiplex PCR; TCRdb holds only in-frame clones, not every one. The sample includes some 100,000 clones, roughly 95% of them seen just once. The genes are TRBV14 and TRBJ2-2; D gene ambiguous. This TCR derives from a human donor in good health. Material: T cells isolated from PBMCs. CDR3 region: CASSLLSNTGELFF. CDR3 coding DNA: TGTGCCAGCAGCCTACTATCCAACACCGGGGAGCTGTTTTTT.